Included here is one T cell receptor beta chain sequence, with context. This sample was taken from a study of blood T cell repertoires in COVID-19. Study overall: COVID-19 samples from acute and convalescent phases originated in the United States, Italy and Spain. From T cells, B-cell-depleted T cells, or PBMCs came the material, which was cDNA or gDNA.

How the authors handled the data: Quantification of nucleated cells was approximated via reference gene primer amplification. Produced via immunoSEQ multiplex PCR; TCRdb's table is partial and in-frame only. V and J calls and clone size are as listed in that table; D and trimming were resolved from the DNA. The sample includes roughly 150,000 clones, around 85% seen only once; the top ten take 2.4%. Germline V gene data show CDR1 as SGHAT and CDR2 as FQDESV (reference sequence). The CDR3 covers 16 residues. The V and J ends lost 5 bases and 2 bases respectively, with 16 bases between them. The sequence was collected from a woman aged 70 to 79 with acute or convalescent COVID-19. The sample comprised peripheral blood. V and J are TRBV11-1 and TRBJ2-4, with D perhaps TRBD1 (6 bases). The CDR3 coding sequence is TGTGCCAGCAGCCCACGGACAGCATTTCCCAAAAACATTCAGTACTTC. Protein sequence: CASSPRTAFPKNIQYF. Filled out from reference TRBV11-1 and TRBJ2-4, the complete variable domain reads EAEVAQSPRYKITEKSQAVAFWCDPISGHATLYWYRQILGQGPELLVQFQDESVVDDSQLPKDRFSAERLKGVDSTLKIQPAELGDSAMYLCASSPRTAFPKNIQYFGAGTRLSVL.